These 13 T cell receptor beta chains were sequenced from one sample in a study of T-cell reconstitution after alpha-beta-depleted transplantation in children. Construction of the TCRbeta library involved unique molecular identifiers. MiXCR, applied by TCRdb to the PCR reads, yields one record per CDR3 protein. The table includes about a million distinct CDR3 sequences, about 30% detected once. The sample here was PBMCs, mostly from graft donor cells, taken 360 days after TCRalphabeta/CD19-depleted stem cell transplant. These receptors all stem from a boy under two years old who had a stem cell transplant for SCID, so the T cells may come from the graft donor.

The J gene is TRBJ2-1, the V gene TRBV3-1, with 8 positions matching TRBD1. V trimming: 1 base; J trimming: 7 bases; junction bases outside the gene matches: 6. Germline V gene sequence: CDR1 LGHDT, CDR2 YNNKEL (reference sequence). This CDR3 region has 15 residues. In nucleotides, the CDR3 is TGTGCCAGCAGCCAAGGCGGGACAGGCGAAAATGAGCAGTTCTTC. Protein product: CASSQGGTGENEQFF.

The chain carries TRBV20-1 and TRBJ2-1; D is tentatively TRBD1 or TRBD2 (6 bases each). The germline CDR1 and CDR2 sequences are DFQATT and SNEGSKA (reference sequence). V was clipped by 3 bases and J by 5 bases, with 14 bases between them. The CDR3 has 14 amino acids. The CDR3 DNA follows: TGCAGTGCTAGTAATGGGGGGCGTAACAATGAGCAGTTCTTC. Translated: CSASNGGRNNEQFF.

A few counts support this clonotype. This chain joins TRBV4-3 and TRBJ1-2; D gene unclear. V lost 0 bases to trimming and J lost 3 bases, with 14 bases between them. The CDR3 consists of 16 residues. Germline-derived CDR1 and CDR2 are LGHNA and YSLEER. The CDR3 region has the DNA TGCGCCAGCAGCCAAGAGGCGGGAAAACCCTACTATGGCTACACCTTC. Amino acid sequence: CASSQEAGKPYYGYTF.

This clonotype has only a few counts. The chain is built from TRBV6-5 and TRBJ2-3, with D possibly matching TRBD1 (5 bases). CDR1 is MNHEY and CDR2 is SVGAGI in the germline V gene. The CDR3 is made up of 15 amino acids. The germline V and J ends were trimmed by 3 bases and 5 bases, with 15 bases remaining between them. Written as DNA, the CDR3 is TGTGCCAGCAGTTATGGACAAGGGTTAGAAGATACGCAGTATTTT. This gives the protein CASSYGQGLEDTQYF.

The chain links TRBV29-1 to TRBJ1-1, with D possibly being TRBD1 (6 bases). Germline assignment: CDR1 SQVTM and CDR2 ANQGSEA. V lost 7 bases and J lost 4, with 13 bases in between. The CDR3 runs 12 residues. The CDR3: CSALDRSTEAFF. CDR3 DNA: TGCAGCGCCCTCGACAGGAGCACTGAAGCTTTCTTT.

This clonotype was picked up many times. The V gene is TRBV20-1, the J gene TRBJ2-1; no clear D gene. Germline V gene sequence: CDR1 DFQATT, CDR2 SNEGSKA (reference sequence). The CDR3 runs 11 residues. The ends were cut back, 1 base at V and 6 bases at J, with 4 bases in the middle. This chain's CDR3 is CSARVFNEQFF. In DNA, the CDR3 is TGCAGTGCTAGAGTATTCAATGAGCAGTTCTTC.

Concerning this clonotype itself: The junction differs from germline at one of its ends, possibly a read error. The J gene is TRBJ1-5, the V gene TRBV20-1; unclear D gene. This CDR3 has 13 amino acids. Germline-derived CDR1 and CDR2 are DFQATT and SNEGSKA (reference sequence). CDR3 in amino acids: CSARAVGNQPQHF. The CDR3 bases are TGCAGTGCGAGAGCGGTGGGCAATCAGCCCCAGCATTTT.

This clonotype has only a few counts. The gene calls are TRBV6-1 and TRBJ2-3; possible D gene TRBD2, 5 bases. The ends were cut back, 7 bases at V and 1 base at J, with 15 bases in the middle. CDR3 length: 15 residues. Germline loops: CDR1 MNHNS, CDR2 SASEGT. CDR3 in amino acids: CASTAGPYGTDTQYF. DNA of the CDR3: TGTGCCAGCACGGCGGGTCCCTATGGCACAGATACGCAGTATTTT.

The chain combines TRBV10-3 with TRBJ1-2, with D perhaps TRBD1 (6 bases). The CDR3 sequence is 15 residues long. Germline assignment: CDR1 ENHRY and CDR2 SYGVKD. The ends were cut back, 4 bases at V and 2 bases at J, with 14 bases in the middle. The chain's CDR3 is CAISGVRGTNYGYTF. The CDR3 bases are TGTGCCATCAGTGGGGTCAGGGGAACCAACTATGGCTACACCTTC.

The chain combines TRBV27 with TRBJ2-7, with D unresolved. This CDR3 region has 14 residues. V lost 2 bases and J lost 6, with 14 bases in between. Germline CDR1 MNHEY, CDR2 SMNVEV (reference sequence). CDR3 sequence (DNA): TGTGCCAGCAGTTTAGGGCCCCAATCCGGCGAGCAGTACTTC. Translating it yields CASSLGPQSGEQYF.

This clonotype was found a few times. The CDR3 nucleotides are TGTGCCAGCAGCTTCTCCAGGGCGGGTGAGCAGTTCTTC. Protein product: CASSFSRAGEQFF. V gene TRBV7-2 combines with J gene TRBJ2-1; D could derive from TRBD1 or TRBD2 (5 bases each). The CDR3 spans 13 residues. Per germline, CDR1 SGHTA and CDR2 FQGNSA. V shed 3 bases and J shed 9 bases, with 12 bases lying between them.

This clonotype has more than one count but fewer than ten. V and J are TRBV18 and TRBJ2-6; 13 nucleotides match TRBD2. Trimming removed 3 bases from V and 4 bases from J; junction bases left unmatched: 3. The length of the CDR3 is 17 residues. Germline CDR1 is KGHSH and CDR2 is LQKENI. The CDR3 nucleotides read TGTGCCAGCTCACCGACTAGCGGGGGGCTAGGGGCCAACGTCCTGACTTTC. It codes for CASSPTSGGLGANVLTF. Full variable domain (rest looked up from reference TRBV18 and TRBJ2-6): NAGVMQNPRHLVRRRGQEARLRCSPMKGHSHVYWYRQLPEEGLKFMVYLQKENIIDESGMPKERFSAEFPKEGPSILRIQQVVRGDSAAYFCASSPTSGGLGANVLTFGAGSRLTVL.

V and J are TRBV12-3 or TRBV12-4 and TRBJ2-3; TRBD2 agrees at 8 bases. The trim removed 3 bases at V and 6 bases at J, leaving 8 bases unmatched. The CDR3 contains 15 residues. This chain's CDR3 is CASSLTGGMVDTQYF. CDR3 sequence (DNA): TGTGCCAGCAGTTTGACGGGGGGGATGGTTGATACGCAGTATTTT.